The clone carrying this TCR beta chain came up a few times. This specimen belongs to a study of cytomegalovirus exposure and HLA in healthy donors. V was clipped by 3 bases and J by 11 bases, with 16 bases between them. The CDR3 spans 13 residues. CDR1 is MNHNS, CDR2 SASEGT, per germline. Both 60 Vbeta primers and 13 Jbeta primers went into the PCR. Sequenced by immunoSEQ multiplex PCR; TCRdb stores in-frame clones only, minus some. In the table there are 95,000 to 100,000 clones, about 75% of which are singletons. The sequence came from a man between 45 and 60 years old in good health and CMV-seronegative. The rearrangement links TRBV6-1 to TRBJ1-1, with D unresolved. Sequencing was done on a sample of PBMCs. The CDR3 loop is CASSEPVPPLAFF. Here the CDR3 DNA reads TGTGCCAGCAGTGAGCCGGTACCTCCCTTGGCTTTCTTT.